This T cell receptor beta chain is drawn from a study of OX40 agonist ivuxolimab in advanced cancers. Study-level background: Patients undergoing dose escalation presented with hepatocellular carcinoma, melanoma, renal cell or head and neck cancer.

Findings and caveats of the study: The antigens recognized by the expanded peripheral T cells, that is their antigen specificity, were not determined.

For this clone: No antigen is known for it.

Repertoires were generated with immunoSEQ multiplex PCR, while TCRdb's copy carries only in-frame clones and drops some. Seen here are around 76,000 clones, around four fifths observed once, and the top ten hold over 4.5%. The clonotype originates from an adult with an advanced solid tumor such as melanoma, head and neck, liver or kidney cancer. Sequencing used CD4+ or CD8+ T cells sorted from blood, obtained in a trial of the OX40 agonist ivuxolimab.

The CDR3 here is CASSQSGPWNSPLHF. CDR3 bases: TGTGCCAGCAGCCAATCGGGACCTTGGAATTCACCCCTCCACTTT. This chain uses TRBV16 with TRBJ1-6; possibly TRBD1 for D (5 bases). The germline V gene has CDR1 KGHSY and CDR2 FQNENV. CDR3 length: 15 residues. V lost 0 bases and J lost 7, with 10 bases in between.